This T cell receptor (beta chain) stems from a study of cytomegalovirus exposure and HLA in healthy donors. J was trimmed by 1 base and V by 7 bases; bases with no gene match: 11. Germline V gene data show CDR1 as LNHDA and CDR2 as SQIVND (reference sequence). The CDR3 extends over 16 amino acids. The PCR made use of 60 Vbeta and 13 Jbeta primers. TCRdb keeps only in-frame clones here, not all; method: immunoSEQ multiplex PCR. Among under 250,000 clones listed, over 75% were seen once. The TCR sequence derives from a male donor in good health and CMV-seronegative. Sequencing was done on a sample of PBMCs. This chain joins TRBV19 and TRBJ2-3; 7 bases are shared with TRBD2. For the CDR3, the DNA is TGTGCCAGTACGGTCTCTGGGGGGGGAGGCACAGATACGCAGTATTTT. Its translation is CASTVSGGGGTDTQYF.